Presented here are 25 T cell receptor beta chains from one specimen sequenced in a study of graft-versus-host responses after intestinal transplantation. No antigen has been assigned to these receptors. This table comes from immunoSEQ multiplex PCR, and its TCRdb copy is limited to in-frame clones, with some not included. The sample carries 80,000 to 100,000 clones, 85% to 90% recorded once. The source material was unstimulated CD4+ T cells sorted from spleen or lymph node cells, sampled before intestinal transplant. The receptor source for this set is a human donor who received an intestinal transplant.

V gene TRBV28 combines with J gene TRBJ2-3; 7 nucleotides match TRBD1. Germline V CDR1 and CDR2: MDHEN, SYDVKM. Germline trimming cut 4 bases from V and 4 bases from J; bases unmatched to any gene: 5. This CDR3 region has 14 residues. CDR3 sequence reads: CASSSMRGPDTQYF. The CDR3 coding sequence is TGTGCCAGCAGTTCAATGAGGGGGCCAGATACGCAGTATTTT.

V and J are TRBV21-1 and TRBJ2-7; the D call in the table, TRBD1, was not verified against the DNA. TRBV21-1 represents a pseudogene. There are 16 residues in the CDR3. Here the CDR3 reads CASSKEKGVCIDEQYF. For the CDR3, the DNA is TGTGCCAGCAGCAAAGAGAAGGGGGTGTGTATAGACGAGCAGTACTTC.

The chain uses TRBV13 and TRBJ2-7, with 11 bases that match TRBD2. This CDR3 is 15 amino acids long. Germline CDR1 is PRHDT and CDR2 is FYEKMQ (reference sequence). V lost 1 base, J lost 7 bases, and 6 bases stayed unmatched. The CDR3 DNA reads TGTGCCAGCAGCTTAGCCACTAGCGGGAGAGGGGAGCAGTACTTC. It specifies CASSLATSGRGEQYF.

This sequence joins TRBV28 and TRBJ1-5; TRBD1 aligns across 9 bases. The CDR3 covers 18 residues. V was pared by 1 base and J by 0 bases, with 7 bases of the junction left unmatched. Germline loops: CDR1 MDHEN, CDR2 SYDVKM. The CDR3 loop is CASSLSGQGLYSNQPQHF. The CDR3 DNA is TGTGCCAGCAGTTTATCAGGACAGGGGCTATATAGCAATCAGCCCCAGCATTTT.

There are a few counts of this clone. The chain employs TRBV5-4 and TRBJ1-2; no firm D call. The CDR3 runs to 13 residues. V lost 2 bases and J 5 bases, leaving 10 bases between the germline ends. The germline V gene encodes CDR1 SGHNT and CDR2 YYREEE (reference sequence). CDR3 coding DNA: TGTGCCAGCAGCTTTAGGCGGGGATATGGCTACACCTTC. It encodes CASSFRRGYGYTF.

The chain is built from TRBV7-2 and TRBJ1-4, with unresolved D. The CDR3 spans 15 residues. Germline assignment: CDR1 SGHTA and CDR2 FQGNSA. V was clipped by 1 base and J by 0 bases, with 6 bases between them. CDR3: CASSLVRATNEKLFF. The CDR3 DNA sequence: TGTGCCAGCAGCTTAGTGAGGGCAACTAATGAAAAACTGTTTTTT. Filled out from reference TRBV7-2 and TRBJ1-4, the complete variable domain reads GAGVSQSPSNKVTEKGKDVELRCDPISGHTALYWYRQSLGQGLEFLIYFQGNSAPDKSGLPSDRFSAERTGGSVSTLTIQRTQQEDSAVYLCASSLVRATNEKLFFGSGTQLSVL.

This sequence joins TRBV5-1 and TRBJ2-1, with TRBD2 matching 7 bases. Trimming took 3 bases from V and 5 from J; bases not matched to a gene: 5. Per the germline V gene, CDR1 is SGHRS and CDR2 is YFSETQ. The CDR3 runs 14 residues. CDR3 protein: CASSWGTNDNEQFF. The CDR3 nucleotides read TGCGCCAGCAGCTGGGGGACTAACGACAATGAGCAGTTCTTC.

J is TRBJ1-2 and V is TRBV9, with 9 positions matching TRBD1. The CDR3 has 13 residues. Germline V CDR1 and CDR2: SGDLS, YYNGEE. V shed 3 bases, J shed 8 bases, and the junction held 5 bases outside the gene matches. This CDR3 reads CASSGDRVGGYTF. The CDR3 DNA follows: TGTGCCAGCAGCGGGGACAGGGTGGGAGGCTACACCTTC. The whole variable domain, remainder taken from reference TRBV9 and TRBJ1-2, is DSGVTQTPKHLITATGQRVTLRCSPRSGDLSVYWYQQSLDQGLQFLIQYYNGEERAKGNILERFSAQQFPDLHSELNLSSLELGDSALYFCASSGDRVGGYTFGSGTRLTVV.

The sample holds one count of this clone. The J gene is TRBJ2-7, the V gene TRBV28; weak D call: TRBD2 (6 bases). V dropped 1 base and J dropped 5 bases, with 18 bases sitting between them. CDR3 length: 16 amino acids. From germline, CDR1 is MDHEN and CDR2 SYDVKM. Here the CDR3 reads CASSLLGTAGAHEQYF. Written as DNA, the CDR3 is TGTGCCAGCAGTTTATTGGGGACTGCTGGGGCCCACGAGCAGTACTTC.

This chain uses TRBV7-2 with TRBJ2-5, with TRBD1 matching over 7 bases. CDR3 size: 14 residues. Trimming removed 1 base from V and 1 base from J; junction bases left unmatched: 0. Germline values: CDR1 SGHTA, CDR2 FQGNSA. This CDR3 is CASSLGTGQETQYF. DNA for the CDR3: TGTGCCAGCAGCTTAGGGACAGGCCAAGAGACCCAGTACTTC.

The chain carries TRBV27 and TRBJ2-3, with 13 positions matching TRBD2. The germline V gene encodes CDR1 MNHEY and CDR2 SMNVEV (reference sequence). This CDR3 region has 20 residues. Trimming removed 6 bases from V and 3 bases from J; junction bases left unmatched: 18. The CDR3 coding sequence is TGTGCCAGCAGGCGATTTTCTGAGGGGGGACTAGCGGGGCGAACAGATACGCAGTATTTT. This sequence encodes CASRRFSEGGLAGRTDTQYF.

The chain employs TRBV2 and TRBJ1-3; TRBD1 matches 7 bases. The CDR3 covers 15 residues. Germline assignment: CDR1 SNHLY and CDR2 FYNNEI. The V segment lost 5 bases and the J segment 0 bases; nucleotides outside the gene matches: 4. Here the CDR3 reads CASSKGQASGNTIYF. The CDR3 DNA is TGTGCCAGCAGTAAAGGACAGGCCTCTGGAAACACCATATATTTT.

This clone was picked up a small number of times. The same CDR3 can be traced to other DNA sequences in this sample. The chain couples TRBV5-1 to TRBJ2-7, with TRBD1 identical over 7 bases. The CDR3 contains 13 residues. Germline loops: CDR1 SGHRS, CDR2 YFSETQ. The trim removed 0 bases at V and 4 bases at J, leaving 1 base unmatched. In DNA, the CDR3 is TGCGCCAGCAGCTTGGTCAGGGGGTACGAGCAGTACTTC. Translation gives CASSLVRGYEQYF. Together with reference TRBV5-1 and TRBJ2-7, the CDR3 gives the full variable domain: KAGVTQTPRYLIKTRGQQVTLSCSPISGHRSVSWYQQTPGQGLQFLFEYFSETQRNKGNFPGRFSGRQFSNSRSEMNVSTLELGDSALYLCASSLVRGYEQYFGPGTRLTVT.

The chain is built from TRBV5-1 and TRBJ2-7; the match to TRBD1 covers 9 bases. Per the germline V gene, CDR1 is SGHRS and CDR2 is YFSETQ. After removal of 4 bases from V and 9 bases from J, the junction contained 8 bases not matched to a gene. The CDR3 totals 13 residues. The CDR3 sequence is CASSPGQGTAQYF. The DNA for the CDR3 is TGCGCCAGCAGCCCGGGACAGGGAACAGCGCAGTACTTC.

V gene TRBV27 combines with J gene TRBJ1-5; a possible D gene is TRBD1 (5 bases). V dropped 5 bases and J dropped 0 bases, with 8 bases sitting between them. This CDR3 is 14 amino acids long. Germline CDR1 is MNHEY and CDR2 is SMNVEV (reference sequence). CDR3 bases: TGTGCCAGCAGTCCCAGGGTTAGCAATCAGCCCCAGCATTTT. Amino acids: CASSPRVSNQPQHF.

CDR3 sequence reads: CASSDGGAKNIQYF. CDR3 nucleotides: TGCGCCAGCAGTGACGGGGGAGCCAAAAACATTCAGTACTTC. The chain links TRBV10-1 to TRBJ2-4; D perhaps matches TRBD2 (6 bases). The germline gives CDR1 WNHNN, CDR2 SYGVQD (reference sequence). Trimming took 3 bases from V and 0 from J, leaving 6 bases between them. The CDR3 totals 14 residues.

CDR3 bases: TGTGCCAGCACTTTCAACAGGGGGCTGGCTGGGGCCAACGTCCTGACTTTC. This gives the protein CASTFNRGLAGANVLTF. V and J are TRBV28 and TRBJ2-6; 9 positions agree with TRBD1. Looked up from germline, CDR1 is MDHEN and CDR2 is SYDVKM. Trimming at V came to 7 bases and at J to 2 bases, leaving 9 bases not matched to a gene. The CDR3 consists of 17 residues.

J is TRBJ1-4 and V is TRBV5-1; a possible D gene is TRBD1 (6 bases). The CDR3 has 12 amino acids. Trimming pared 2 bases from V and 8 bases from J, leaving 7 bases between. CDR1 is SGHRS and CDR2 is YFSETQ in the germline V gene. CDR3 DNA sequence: TGCGCCAGCAGCTTCAGGGGAGAAAAACTGTTTTTT. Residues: CASSFRGEKLFF.

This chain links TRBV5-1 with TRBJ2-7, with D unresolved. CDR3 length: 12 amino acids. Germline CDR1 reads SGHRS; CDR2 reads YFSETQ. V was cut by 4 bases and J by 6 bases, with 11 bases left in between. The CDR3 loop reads CASSIQSGEQYF. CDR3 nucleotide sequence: TGCGCCAGCAGCATTCAGTCGGGCGAGCAGTACTTC.

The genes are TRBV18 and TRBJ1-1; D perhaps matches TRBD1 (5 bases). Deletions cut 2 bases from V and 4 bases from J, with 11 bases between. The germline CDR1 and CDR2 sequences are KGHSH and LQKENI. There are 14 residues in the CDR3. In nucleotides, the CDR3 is TGTGCCAGCTCACCAAGGGGATCGGGCACTGAAGCTTTCTTT. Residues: CASSPRGSGTEAFF. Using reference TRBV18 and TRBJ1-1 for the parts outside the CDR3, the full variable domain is NAGVMQNPRHLVRRRGQEARLRCSPMKGHSHVYWYRQLPEEGLKFMVYLQKENIIDESGMPKERFSAEFPKEGPSILRIQQVVRGDSAAYFCASSPRGSGTEAFFGQGTRLTVV.

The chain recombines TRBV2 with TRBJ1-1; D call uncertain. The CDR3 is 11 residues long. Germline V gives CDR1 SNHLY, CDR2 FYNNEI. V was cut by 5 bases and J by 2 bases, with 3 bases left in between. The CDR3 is CASSLNTEAFF. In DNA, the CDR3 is TGTGCCAGCAGTTTAAACACTGAAGCTTTCTTT.

The CDR3: CATSGGGTNTGELFF. The CDR3 DNA follows: TGTGCCACTTCCGGCGGGGGAACGAACACCGGGGAGCTGTTTTTT. The genes are TRBV10-3 and TRBJ2-2; 7 nucleotides agree with TRBD2. The germline gives CDR1 ENHRY, CDR2 SYGVKD. V shed 10 bases, J shed 0 bases, and the junction held 8 bases outside the gene matches. This CDR3 region has 15 residues.

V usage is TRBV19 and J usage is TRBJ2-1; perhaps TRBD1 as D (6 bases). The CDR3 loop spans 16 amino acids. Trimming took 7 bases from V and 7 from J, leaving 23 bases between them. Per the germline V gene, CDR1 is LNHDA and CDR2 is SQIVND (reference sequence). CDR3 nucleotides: TGTGCCAGTAACTTATCCGGCAGGGGCCCCACAAATGAGCAGTTCTTC. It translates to CASNLSGRGPTNEQFF.

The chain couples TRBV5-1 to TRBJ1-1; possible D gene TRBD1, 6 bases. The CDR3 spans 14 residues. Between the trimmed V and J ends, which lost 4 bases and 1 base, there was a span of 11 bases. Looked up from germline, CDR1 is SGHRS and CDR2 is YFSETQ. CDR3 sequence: CASSAGQSNTEAFF. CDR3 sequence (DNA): TGCGCCAGCAGCGCTGGACAGTCGAACACTGAAGCTTTCTTT.

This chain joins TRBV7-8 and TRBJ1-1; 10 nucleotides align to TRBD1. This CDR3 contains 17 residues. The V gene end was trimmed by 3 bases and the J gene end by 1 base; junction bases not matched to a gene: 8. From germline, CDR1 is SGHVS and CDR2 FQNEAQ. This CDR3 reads CASSLTGTGDRNTEAFF. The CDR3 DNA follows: TGTGCCAGCAGCTTGACCGGGACAGGGGACCGGAACACTGAAGCTTTCTTT. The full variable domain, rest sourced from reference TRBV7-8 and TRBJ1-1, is GAGVSQSPRYKVAKRGQDVALRCDPISGHVSLFWYQQALGQGPEFLTYFQNEAQLDKSGLPSDRFFAERPEGSVSTLKIQRTQQEDSAVYLCASSLTGTGDRNTEAFFGQGTRLTVV.